Following are 26 T cell receptor beta chains from one sample sequenced in a study of cytomegalovirus exposure and HLA in healthy donors. Both 60 Vbeta primers and 13 Jbeta primers went into the PCR. The repertoire was sequenced with immunoSEQ multiplex PCR; TCRdb's copy has only in-frame clones and lacks some. The sample consists of roughly 120,000 clones, about three quarters of them appearing once. Source material: PBMCs. The receptors here all came from a woman aged 55-69 years in good health and CMV-seropositive.

CDR3 protein: CASSLDQGSIQYF. The CDR3 nucleotides are TGTGCCAGCAGCTTAGACCAGGGGAGCATTCAGTACTTC. The V and J genes are TRBV11-3 and TRBJ2-4; maybe TRBD1 (6 bases). Germline lookup yields CDR1 SGHNT and CDR2 YENEEA. The ends were cut back, 0 bases at V and 9 bases at J, with 9 bases in the middle. The CDR3 extends over 13 amino acids.

CDR3 sequence: CASSVLSGTSSNEQFF. In DNA form, the CDR3 reads TGCGCCAGCAGCGTACTCTCCGGGACTAGCTCCAATGAGCAGTTCTTC. The chain links TRBV5-1 to TRBJ2-1; 9 bases map to TRBD2. V shed 4 bases and J 6 bases; nucleotides not matched to a gene: 11. The CDR3 loop spans 16 amino acids. CDR1 and CDR2 (germline): SGHRS, YFSETQ.

The CDR3 spells CASSVGLAGVYEQYF. In DNA, the CDR3 is TGTGCCAGCAGCGTGGGACTAGCGGGAGTCTACGAGCAGTACTTC. V usage is TRBV9 and J usage is TRBJ2-7; 14 bases are shared with TRBD2. This CDR3 has 15 amino acids. From germline, CDR1 is SGDLS and CDR2 YYNGEE. The ends lost 2 bases at V and 3 bases at J; junction bases unmatched: 1.

The chain recombines TRBV2 with TRBJ2-5; no reliable D call. The tail of the sequence fits TRBJ2-7 better, so the J call may be wrong. CDR3 length: 11 residues. CDR1 and CDR2 (germline): SNHLY, FYNNEI. This CDR3 is CASGVWYEQYF. CDR3 in DNA: TGTGCCAGCGGAGTTTGGTACGAGCAGTACTTC.

The chain carries TRBV11-2 and TRBJ1-5; weak D call: TRBD1 (5 bases). Germline CDR1 reads SGHAT; CDR2 reads FQNNGV. V lost 5 bases to trimming and J lost 2 bases, with 10 bases between them. The CDR3 length is 14 residues. CDR3 DNA sequence: TGTGCCAGCAGCCCGACAGAGGGCAATCAGCCCCAGCATTTT. Protein product: CASSPTEGNQPQHF. The whole variable domain, filled in from reference TRBV11-2 and TRBJ1-5, reads EAGVAQSPRYKIIEKRQSVAFWCNPISGHATLYWYQQILGQGPKLLIQFQNNGVVDDSQLPKDRFSAERLKGVDSTLKIQPAKLEDSAVYLCASSPTEGNQPQHFGDGTRLSIL.

This rearrangement joins TRBV9 to TRBJ2-2; D possibly corresponds to TRBD1 (7 bases). Trimming removed 4 bases at V and 0 bases at J, with 16 bases between. This CDR3 has 17 residues. The germline V gene has CDR1 SGDLS and CDR2 YYNGEE. The CDR3 DNA sequence: TGTGCCAGCAGCCGTAGGGGGCGGGAACCGAACACCGGGGAGCTGTTTTTT. Translated, it gives CASSRRGREPNTGELFF.

The gene calls are TRBV9 and TRBJ2-3; D gene uncertain. Between the trimmed V and J ends, which lost 1 base and 2 bases, there was a span of 8 bases. The CDR3 contains 14 residues. The germline CDR1 and CDR2 sequences are SGDLS and YYNGEE. CDR3 coding DNA: TGTGCCAGCAGCGTAATCAGCGTCACAGATACGCAGTATTTT. It is translated as CASSVISVTDTQYF.

The V and J genes are TRBV10-3 and TRBJ2-7; 7 nucleotides match TRBD2. The CDR3 runs 12 residues. The germline CDR1 and CDR2 sequences are ENHRY and SYGVKD. With 10 bases clipped from V and 2 bases from J, the junction kept 5 bases outside the gene matches. The CDR3, as DNA: TGTGCCACGGGGGGAGAGGCCTACGAGCAGTACTTC. It translates to CATGGEAYEQYF.

V and J are TRBV5-6 and TRBJ2-1, with TRBD1 as a possible D gene (5 bases). Per germline, CDR1 SGHDT and CDR2 YYEEEE. This CDR3 is 12 amino acids long. Trimming removed 4 bases from V and 16 bases from J, with 18 bases in between. This chain's CDR3 is CASSGVVGASFF. The CDR3 DNA reads TGTGCCAGCAGCGGGGTGGTAGGGGCAAGCTTCTTC.

The chain is built from TRBV28 and TRBJ2-5; D possibly corresponds to TRBD2 (5 bases). Trimming shortened V by 3 bases and J by 5 bases, and 13 bases separated the two germline ends. The germline gives CDR1 MDHEN, CDR2 SYDVKM. The CDR3 contains 14 residues. CDR3 in amino acids: CASSLEAARETQYF. The CDR3 DNA reads as TGTGCCAGCAGTTTGGAGGCAGCACGGGAGACCCAGTACTTC.

As to this clone: Within the sample, other DNA sequences also encode this same CDR3. This chain links TRBV5-1 with TRBJ2-1; 8 nucleotides match TRBD2. J lost 6 bases, V lost 2 bases, and 7 bases had no gene match. This CDR3 is built from 15 residues. Germline CDR1 reads SGHRS; CDR2 reads YFSETQ. In DNA, the CDR3 is TGCGCCAGCAGCTTCGGACTAGCACGGTTCAATGAGCAGTTCTTC. This translates into CASSFGLARFNEQFF.

A note on this clone: The identical CDR3 is also encoded by other nucleotide sequences in the sample. This chain joins TRBV27 and TRBJ2-7; 8 bases fit TRBD1. The CDR3 loop spans 15 amino acids. V shed 2 bases and J 3 bases; nucleotides not matched to a gene: 6. Germline CDR1 MNHEY, CDR2 SMNVEV (reference sequence). CDR3 bases: TGTGCCAGCAGTTTAATTGGGACAGGAGGCTACGAGCAGTACTTC. Translated, it gives CASSLIGTGGYEQYF.

The gene calls are TRBV5-1 and TRBJ1-1; tentatively, D is TRBD1 (5 bases). Germline V gives CDR1 SGHRS, CDR2 YFSETQ. The V end lost 0 bases, the J end lost 7 bases, and 13 bases lay between the germline ends. This CDR3 contains 14 residues. The CDR3 loop is CASSLASGLGEAFF. CDR3 coding DNA: TGCGCCAGCAGCTTGGCATCAGGGTTGGGTGAAGCTTTCTTT.

This chain joins TRBV13 and TRBJ2-3; TRBD2 matches at 8 bases. V was pared by 8 bases and J by 4 bases, with 8 bases of the junction left unmatched. Germline V gene lookup returns CDR1 PRHDT and CDR2 FYEKMQ (reference sequence). CDR3 size: 14 residues. CDR3 nucleotide sequence: TGTGCCAGCCGGGGCCAGCGGGAGTCAGATACGCAGTATTTT. Protein sequence: CASRGQRESDTQYF.

This rearrangement joins TRBV4-2 to TRBJ2-1, with TRBD2 matching over 8 bases. Germline CDR1 is LGHNA and CDR2 is YNFKEQ. With V trimmed by 4 bases and J by 8 bases, 13 bases remained unmatched. The CDR3 is 16 amino acids. CDR3 DNA: TGTGCCAGCAGCCGGATTGTTAGCGGGATTGGCGATGAGCAGTTCTTC. This gives the protein CASSRIVSGIGDEQFF.

This clone was picked up a small number of times. The rearrangement links TRBV4-1 to TRBJ2-7; TRBD2 is a possible D gene (7 bases). V lost 1 base and J lost 6, with 22 bases in between. CDR1 and CDR2 (germline): MGHRA, YSYEKL. This CDR3 has 17 residues. In DNA, the CDR3 is TGCGCCAGCAGCCAAGCTCTATTCGGGCGGGGGCGGATCGAGCAGTACTTC. Protein product: CASSQALFGRGRIEQYF.

CDR3 sequence reads: CASSSGGSADTQYF. The DNA of the CDR3 is TGTGCCAGCAGTTCAGGGGGATCGGCAGATACGCAGTATTTT. The gene calls are TRBV28 and TRBJ2-3; 7 nucleotides match TRBD1. V was clipped by 4 bases and J by 4 bases; unmatched bases: 5. This CDR3 has 14 residues. Germline V gene sequence: CDR1 MDHEN, CDR2 SYDVKM.

The chain couples TRBV28 to TRBJ2-7; 9 nucleotides agree with TRBD2. The CDR3 covers 17 residues. V lost 4 bases to trimming and J lost 0 bases; unmatched junction nucleotides: 10. Germline assignment: CDR1 MDHEN and CDR2 SYDVKM. This CDR3 is CASSSIRLADHSYEQYF. CDR3 sequence (DNA): TGTGCCAGCAGTTCGATCCGACTAGCGGACCACTCCTACGAGCAGTACTTC. The full variable domain, its missing parts supplied by reference TRBV28 and TRBJ2-7, is DVKVTQSSRYLVKRTGEKVFLECVQDMDHENMFWYRQDPGLGLRLIYFSYDVKMKEKGDIPEGYSVSREKKERFSLILESASTNQTSMYLCASSSIRLADHSYEQYFGPGTRLTVT.

This chain joins TRBV10-3 and TRBJ2-3; D perhaps matches TRBD2 (6 bases). Germline lookup yields CDR1 ENHRY and CDR2 SYGVKD. The V and J ends lost 7 bases and 0 bases respectively, with 14 bases between them. This CDR3 has 15 residues. The CDR3 region is CAINRGEFSTDTQYF. The CDR3 nucleotides read TGTGCCATCAATCGCGGGGAGTTTAGCACAGATACGCAGTATTTT.

V usage is TRBV30 and J usage is TRBJ1-1; D not certain. The CDR3 runs 12 residues. Germline CDR1 and CDR2: GTSNPN and SVGIG (reference sequence). Trimming took off 0 bases at V and 7 bases at J, with 9 bases between the two ends. The CDR3: CAWSVVSFEAFF. CDR3 nucleotides: TGTGCCTGGAGTGTTGTCAGTTTTGAAGCTTTCTTT.

To note about this clone: The junction does not match germline at one end; this may be a read error. The gene calls are TRBV15 and TRBJ2-1, with 8 bases identical to TRBD2. CDR1 is LNHNV, CDR2 YYDKDF, per germline (reference sequence). There are 17 residues in the CDR3. The CDR3 loop is CATSRPSPQRERNEQLF. The CDR3 DNA is TGTGCCACCAGCCGCCCCTCGCCCCAGCGGGAGAGGAATGAGCAGCTCTTC.

The chain has TRBV6-5 and TRBJ2-1, with unresolved D. CDR1 and CDR2 from the germline V gene are MNHEY and SVGAGI. This CDR3 comprises 14 residues. V lost 2 bases, J lost 6 bases, and 11 bases lay in between. CDR3 loop: CASSYRYDFNEQFF. Written as DNA, the CDR3 is TGTGCCAGCAGTTACCGTTACGACTTCAATGAGCAGTTCTTC.

DNA of the CDR3: TGTGCCATCAGTCAGAACCCGGGACAGATTAGCAATCAGCCCCAGCATTTT. It is translated as CAISQNPGQISNQPQHF. The chain uses TRBV10-3 and TRBJ1-5, with TRBD1 identical over 7 bases. The CDR3 is 17 residues long. In germline, CDR1 is ENHRY, CDR2 SYGVKD. The ends lost 5 bases at V and 0 bases at J; junction bases unmatched: 10.

V gene TRBV4-2 combines with J gene TRBJ2-7; D remains unclear. V gave up 1 base and J gave up 0 bases, with 16 bases separating them. The CDR3 runs to 17 residues. The germline V gene encodes CDR1 LGHNA and CDR2 YNFKEQ. CDR3 protein: CASSQGSSGRGSYEQYF. Written as DNA, the CDR3 is TGTGCCAGCAGCCAAGGGAGTAGTGGTCGTGGCTCCTACGAGCAGTACTTC.

This chain uses TRBV11-2 with TRBJ2-2, with D unclear. The V and J ends lost 5 bases and 2 bases respectively, with 6 bases between them. CDR3 length: 13 residues. Germline CDR1 and CDR2: SGHAT and FQNNGV. CDR3 sequence: CASSNYNTGELFF. CDR3 coding DNA: TGTGCCAGCAGCAACTACAACACCGGGGAGCTGTTTTTT.

The chain uses TRBV11-2 and TRBJ2-7; D call uncertain. The CDR3 length is 16 residues. CDR1 is SGHAT and CDR2 is FQNNGV in the germline V gene. V lost 1 base and J lost 2, with 15 bases in between. Here the CDR3 DNA reads TGTGCCAGCAGCTTAGCTGGAGACTCCGGCGCCTACGAGCAGTACTTC. Its protein is CASSLAGDSGAYEQYF. Full variable domain (outside the CDR3, taken from reference TRBV11-2 and TRBJ2-7): EAGVAQSPRYKIIEKRQSVAFWCNPISGHATLYWYQQILGQGPKLLIQFQNNGVVDDSQLPKDRFSAERLKGVDSTLKIQPAKLEDSAVYLCASSLAGDSGAYEQYFGPGTRLTVT.